The 27 T cell receptor beta chains listed next were all sequenced from one sample in a study of Ad26.COV2.S vaccination and SARS-CoV-2 variants. Treatment meaning: about 20 received Ad26.COV2.S at low or high dose, single or two shots; several received placebo; per-sample allocation not given. Each sample was drawn 63 days after the first injection (of vaccine or placebo). The data were produced by immunoSEQ multiplex PCR, yet TCRdb's version contains in-frame clones alone and is incomplete. Here the sample spans about 380,000 clones, about four fifths being singletons. The sample in question was peripheral blood, obtained in a trial of Ad26.COV2.S vaccine versus placebo. The receptors here all came from a person between 18 and 60 years old who received the Ad26.COV2.S COVID-19 vaccine or a placebo.

This chain joins TRBV7-9 and TRBJ2-5; possible D gene TRBD2, 5 bases. The CDR3 extends over 13 amino acids. V lost 5 bases to trimming and J lost 2 bases, with 9 bases between them. Germline loops: CDR1 SEHNR, CDR2 FQNEAQ (reference sequence). This CDR3 reads CASSPLAQETQYF. Written as DNA, the CDR3 is TGTGCCAGCAGCCCTCTAGCACAAGAGACCCAGTACTTC.

V usage is TRBV20-1 and J usage is TRBJ1-4, with D hard to call. The V gene lost 6 bases and the J gene lost 4 bases, with 3 bases spanning the gap. Germline CDR1 and CDR2: DFQATT and SNEGSKA (reference sequence). The CDR3 length is 10 residues. This CDR3 is CSASNEKLFF. The DNA of the CDR3 is TGCAGTGCAAGTAATGAAAAACTGTTTTTT.

The rearrangement links TRBV5-1 to TRBJ1-2, with 7 bases aligning to TRBD1. Germline CDR1 and CDR2: SGHRS and YFSETQ. The CDR3 length is 15 residues. V gave up 4 bases and J gave up 7 bases; unmatched junction bases: 13. CDR3 DNA sequence: TGCGCCAGCAGCGGCTCGGGACAGTCACTTTCTGGCTACACCTTC. The encoded protein is CASSGSGQSLSGYTF.

This clone has a single count. V gene TRBV2 combines with J gene TRBJ2-7; D is unresolved. There are 13 residues in the CDR3. Looked up from germline, CDR1 is SNHLY and CDR2 is FYNNEI. V was cut by 3 bases and J by 6 bases, with 12 bases left in between. The CDR3 nucleotides are TGTGCCAGCAGTGACTCGCCCCCACTCGAGCAGTACTTC. Its translation is CASSDSPPLEQYF.

A single count supports this clone. The J gene is TRBJ1-5, the V gene TRBV5-6, with a weak D call TRBD1 (5 bases). V lost 1 base, J lost 5 bases, and 7 bases lay in between. Germline-derived CDR1 and CDR2 are SGHDT and YYEEEE. This CDR3 has 13 amino acids. For the CDR3, the DNA is TGTGCCAGCAGCTTGCAGGGAGATCAGCCCCAGCATTTT. Translated: CASSLQGDQPQHF.

This clone was counted many times. V gene TRBV4-3 combines with J gene TRBJ2-5, with 16 bases aligning to TRBD2. This CDR3 spans 16 amino acids. Germline V CDR1 and CDR2: LGHNA, YSLEER. The V gene end was trimmed by 4 bases and the J gene end by 5 bases; junction bases not matched to a gene: 4. CDR3 in amino acids: CASSPGTSGGVETQYF. CDR3 DNA: TGCGCCAGCAGCCCCGGGACTAGCGGGGGGGTGGAGACCCAGTACTTC.

The chain is built from TRBV12-3 or TRBV12-4 and TRBJ1-3; 10 positions agree with TRBD1. CDR3 length: 13 residues. J was trimmed by 4 bases and V by 6 bases; bases with no gene match: 0. This CDR3 reads CASRTGGGNTIYF. CDR3 in DNA: TGTGCCAGCAGGACAGGGGGCGGAAACACCATATATTTT.

V is TRBV6-6 and J is TRBJ2-1; 8 bases line up with TRBD2. CDR3 length: 13 residues. Germline CDR1 MNHNY, CDR2 SVGAGI (reference sequence). After removal of 6 bases from V and 11 bases from J, the junction contained 9 bases not matched to a gene. CDR3 DNA: TGTGCCAGCAGCGCCGGGACTAGAGGCAAGCAGTTCTTC. Protein product: CASSAGTRGKQFF.

J is TRBJ1-4 and V is TRBV7-6; TRBD1 matches 9 bases. From germline, CDR1 is SGHVS and CDR2 FNYEAQ. The length of the CDR3 is 16 residues. J gave up 10 bases and V 2 bases, and 11 bases lay outside the gene matches. CDR3 amino acids: CASSLSVGQGLGKLFF. The CDR3 DNA follows: TGTGCCAGCAGCTTAAGCGTGGGACAGGGTTTAGGAAAACTGTTTTTT. The variable domain in full, with the rest retrieved from reference TRBV7-6 and TRBJ1-4, is GAGVSQSPRYKVTKRGQDVALRCDPISGHVSLYWYRQALGQGPEFLTYFNYEAQQDKSGLPNDRFSAERPEGSISTLTIQRTEQRDSAMYRCASSLSVGQGLGKLFFGSGTQLSVL.

Worth noting for this clone: This sample also contains other DNA sequences that code for the same CDR3. The chain combines TRBV2 with TRBJ2-1; D unresolved. Germline V gene data show CDR1 as SNHLY and CDR2 as FYNNEI. V lost 6 bases and J lost 0, with 6 bases in between. This CDR3 region has 13 residues. The CDR3 protein is CASRGRSYNEQFF. In nucleotides, the CDR3 is TGTGCCAGCAGGGGCCGCTCCTACAATGAGCAGTTCTTC.

The V and J genes are TRBV27 and TRBJ2-1; tentative D call: TRBD1 (7 bases). Trimming shortened V by 4 bases and J by 8 bases, and 18 bases separated the two germline ends. Germline CDR1 reads MNHEY; CDR2 reads SMNVEV (reference sequence). The CDR3 is made up of 15 amino acids. In DNA, the CDR3 is TGTGCCAGCAGTTCCAAGACAGGGCCGGGAGATGAGCAGTTCTTC. The encoded protein is CASSSKTGPGDEQFF.

The chain employs TRBV3-1 (or the pseudogene TRBV3-2) and TRBJ2-1; TRBD2 agrees at 8 bases. The V gene's germline CDR1 is LGHDT and CDR2 YNNKEL (reference sequence). The ends lost 1 base at V and 7 bases at J; junction bases unmatched: 12. CDR3 length equals 17 residues. The CDR3 region has the DNA TGTGCCAGCAGCCAAGGGAGAGACGGGAGGGCCTTTAATGAGCAGTTCTTC. Translated: CASSQGRDGRAFNEQFF.

Here the CDR3 reads CASSLDMRSSGNTIYF. CDR3 DNA sequence: TGTGCCAGCAGCTTAGATATGCGGAGCTCTGGAAACACCATATATTTT. The chain couples TRBV11-3 to TRBJ1-3; D is unresolved. Trimming left V 0 bases short and J 0 bases short, with 9 bases between. CDR3 length equals 16 residues. CDR1 and CDR2 (germline): SGHNT, YENEEA.

CDR3 DNA: TGCGCCAGCAGCCTGGGCGCAGGGACCGGCTACACCTTC. As protein: CASSLGAGTGYTF. The V call is TRBV5-1, the J call TRBJ1-2, with D tentatively TRBD1 (5 bases). CDR3 length: 13 amino acids. V was cut by 4 bases and J by 8 bases, with 15 bases left in between. Per the germline V gene, CDR1 is SGHRS and CDR2 is YFSETQ.

For this clone: Within the sample, other DNA sequences also encode this same CDR3. The rearrangement uses TRBV19 and TRBJ2-7; TRBD1 matches 8 bases. This CDR3 has 13 residues. Germline CDR1 and CDR2: LNHDA and SQIVND (reference sequence). V trimming: 3 bases; J trimming: 3 bases; junction bases outside the gene matches: 1. The DNA of the CDR3 is TGTGCCAGTAGTATCGACAGGGGCTACGAGCAGTACTTC. Translation gives CASSIDRGYEQYF.

The V and J genes are TRBV11-3 and TRBJ1-5; possibly TRBD1 for D (5 bases). The CDR3 length is 14 residues. The V gene lost 3 bases and the J gene lost 3 bases, with 9 bases spanning the gap. Germline loops: CDR1 SGHNT, CDR2 YENEEA. CDR3 region: CASSLAGHNQPQHF. CDR3 nucleotides: TGTGCCAGCAGCTTGGCAGGGCACAATCAGCCCCAGCATTTT. The full variable domain, completed using reference TRBV11-3 and TRBJ1-5, is EAGVVQSPRYKIIEKKQPVAFWCNPISGHNTLYWYLQNLGQGPELLIRYENEEAVDDSQLPKDRFSAERLKGVDSTLKIQPAELGDSAVYLCASSLAGHNQPQHFGDGTRLSIL.

This clone was observed a few times. V usage is TRBV5-1 and J usage is TRBJ1-3; D gene uncertain. The V gene lost 0 bases and the J gene lost 4 bases, with 5 bases spanning the gap. CDR3 length: 13 residues. Germline V gene sequence: CDR1 SGHRS, CDR2 YFSETQ. Here the CDR3 DNA reads TGCGCCAGCAGCTTGGAAATGGGAAACACCATATATTTT. Its protein is CASSLEMGNTIYF.

The V call is TRBV7-3, the J call TRBJ1-1; D unresolved. Trimming removed 3 bases at V and 1 base at J, with 9 bases between. Germline loops: CDR1 SGHTA, CDR2 FQGTGA. The CDR3 spans 14 residues. CDR3 loop: CASSLGRGNTEAFF. The CDR3 coding sequence is TGTGCCAGCAGCTTGGGGAGAGGGAACACTGAAGCTTTCTTT.

This clone has only a few counts. The chain is built from TRBV7-9 and TRBJ1-2; D not certain. V lost 6 bases, J lost 8 bases, and 10 bases lay in between. This CDR3 region has 11 residues. CDR1 SEHNR and CDR2 FQNEAQ come from the germline V gene (reference sequence). CDR3 amino acids: CASSPGMGYTF. The CDR3 DNA sequence: TGTGCCAGCAGTCCGGGAATGGGCTACACCTTC.

The rearrangement joins TRBV28 to TRBJ1-5; 9 bases agree with TRBD1. V lost 3 bases to trimming and J lost 5 bases; unmatched junction nucleotides: 8. From germline, CDR1 is MDHEN and CDR2 SYDVKM. This CDR3 comprises 16 residues. The CDR3 coding sequence is TGTGCCAGCAGTTTCCCTGACAGGGGGAGGTATCAGCCCCAGCATTTT. Its translation: CASSFPDRGRYQPQHF.

This rearrangement joins TRBV6-1 to TRBJ2-7, with D possibly matching TRBD1 (5 bases). Looked up from germline, CDR1 is MNHNS and CDR2 is SASEGT. This CDR3 spans 16 amino acids. The V and J ends lost 4 bases and 0 bases respectively, with 16 bases between them. In DNA form, the CDR3 reads TGTGCCAGCAGTGCAGGGATTGGCCCACCCTCCTACGAGCAGTACTTC. Amino acids: CASSAGIGPPSYEQYF.

The chain is built from TRBV3-1 (or the pseudogene TRBV3-2) and TRBJ1-3, with D possibly matching TRBD1 (5 bases). Deletions cut 1 base from V and 7 bases from J, with 11 bases between. Germline V gene data show CDR1 as LGHDT and CDR2 as YNNKEL (reference sequence). CDR3 length: 14 residues. For the CDR3, the DNA is TGTGCCAGCAGCCAAGTTGCGGGACGGAACACCATATATTTT. Translated, it gives CASSQVAGRNTIYF.

The chain uses TRBV12-3 or TRBV12-4 and TRBJ2-1, with 7 positions matching TRBD2. The CDR3 covers 11 residues. The J segment lost 14 bases and the V segment lost 5 bases, leaving 6 bases of the junction unmatched. The DNA for the CDR3 is TGTGCCAGCAGTCTAGGTGGGGGGGAGTTCTTC. It is translated as CASSLGGGEFF.

The table lists this clone with a few counts. The V and J genes are TRBV5-1 and TRBJ2-1; D call uncertain. CDR1 and CDR2 (germline): SGHRS, YFSETQ. This CDR3 spans 14 amino acids. V lost 1 base, J lost 4 bases, and 9 bases lay in between. CDR3 bases: TGCGCCAGCAGCTTGTTGGCAGATTACAATGAGCAGTTCTTC. As protein: CASSLLADYNEQFF.

The chain couples TRBV2 to TRBJ1-6, with no clear D. CDR1 and CDR2 (germline): SNHLY, FYNNEI. Trimming took off 8 bases at V and 6 bases at J, with 14 bases between the two ends. CDR3 size: 14 residues. The CDR3 loop is CASERRNLNSPLHF. The CDR3 DNA is TGTGCCAGCGAGAGGAGGAACCTTAATTCACCCCTCCACTTT.

The chain recombines TRBV2 with TRBJ1-5; the D is unclear. The CDR3 loop spans 14 amino acids. The V and J ends lost 4 bases and 0 bases respectively, with 7 bases between them. Germline CDR1 SNHLY, CDR2 FYNNEI. In nucleotides, the CDR3 is TGTGCCAGCAGTGGACCGAATAGCAATCAGCCCCAGCATTTT. Translated, it gives CASSGPNSNQPQHF.

In its sample, this clone was seen a few times. This chain connects TRBV29-1 to TRBJ2-1; perhaps TRBD2 as D (6 bases). Germline V gene lookup returns CDR1 SQVTM and CDR2 ANQGSEA. The CDR3 length is 17 residues. Trimming removed 5 bases from V and 3 bases from J, with 23 bases in between. CDR3 nucleotide sequence: TGCAGCGTTCTACCGCCTATCGGGAGAGGGGACTACAATGAGCAGTTCTTC. Protein product: CSVLPPIGRGDYNEQFF.